The clone carrying this TCR beta chain is a singleton in its sample. Its specificity is unknown. At one of its ends the junction is not consistent with the germline gene, which may arise from a read error. A multiplex PCR was run with 60 Vbeta primers and 13 Jbeta primers. The method was immunoSEQ multiplex PCR; TCRdb's version includes in-frame clones alone and lacks a portion of them. The sample yields 85,000 to 90,000 clones, about 80% seen once. Germline V gene sequence: CDR1 SEHNR, CDR2 FQNEAQ (reference sequence). The CDR3 is 16 amino acids. The data derive from a study of cytomegalovirus exposure and HLA in healthy donors. Study-wide results and limits: Usually a TCR sequence was rare, but some public TCRs were found in many donors. Later work associated roughly 15,000 TCR beta sequences with HLA alleles at 0.05 false discovery rate. In an earlier analysis, most TCR beta V segments were productive about 90% or about 30% of the time. TCR beta sequences reportedly predicted the HLA-A and HLA-B alleles of most subjects accurately.

The receptor's source is a man younger than 40 in good health and CMV-seropositive. What was sequenced was PBMCs. The chain couples TRBV7-9 to TRBJ2-5; 8 bases map to TRBD1. This CDR3 is CSSSQRRGQAQETQYF. The DNA for the CDR3 is TGTTCCAGCAGCCAAAGAAGGGGACAGGCGCAAGAGACCCAGTACTTC.